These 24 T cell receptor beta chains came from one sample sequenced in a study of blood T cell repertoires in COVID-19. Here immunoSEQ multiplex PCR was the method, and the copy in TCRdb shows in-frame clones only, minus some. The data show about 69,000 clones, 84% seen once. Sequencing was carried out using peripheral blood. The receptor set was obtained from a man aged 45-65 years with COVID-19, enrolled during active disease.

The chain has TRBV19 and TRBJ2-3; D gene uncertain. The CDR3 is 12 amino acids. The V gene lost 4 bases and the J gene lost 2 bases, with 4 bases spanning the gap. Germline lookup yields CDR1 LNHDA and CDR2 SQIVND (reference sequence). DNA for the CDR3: TGTGCCAGTAGTACGTCCACAGATACGCAGTATTTT. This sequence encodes CASSTSTDTQYF.

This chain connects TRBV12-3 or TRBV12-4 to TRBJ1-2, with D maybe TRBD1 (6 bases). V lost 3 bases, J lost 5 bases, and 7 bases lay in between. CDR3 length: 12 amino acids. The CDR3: CASSFQGYGYTF. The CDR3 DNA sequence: TGTGCCAGCAGTTTTCAGGGGTATGGCTACACCTTC.

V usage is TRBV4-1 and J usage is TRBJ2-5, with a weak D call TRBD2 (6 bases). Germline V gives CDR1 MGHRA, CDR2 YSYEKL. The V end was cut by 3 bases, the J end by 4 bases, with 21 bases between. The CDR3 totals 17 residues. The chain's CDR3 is CASSQIPTVGGVETQYF. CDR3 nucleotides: TGCGCCAGCAGCCAGATTCCGACTGTCGGGGGAGTAGAGACCCAGTACTTC.

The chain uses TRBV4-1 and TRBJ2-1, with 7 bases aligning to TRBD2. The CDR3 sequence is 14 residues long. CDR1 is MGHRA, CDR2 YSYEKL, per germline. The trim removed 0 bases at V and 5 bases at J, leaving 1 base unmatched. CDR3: CASSQEGGDNEQFF. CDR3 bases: TGCGCCAGCAGCCAAGAGGGGGGGGACAATGAGCAGTTCTTC.

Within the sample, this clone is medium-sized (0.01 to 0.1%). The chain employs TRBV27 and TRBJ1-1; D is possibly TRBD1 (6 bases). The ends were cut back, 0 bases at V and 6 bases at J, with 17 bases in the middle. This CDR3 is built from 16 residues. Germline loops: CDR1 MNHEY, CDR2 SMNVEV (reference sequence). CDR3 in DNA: TGTGCCAGCAGTTTATCGTTGGGCAGGGGTATCGCTGAAGCTTTCTTT. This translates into CASSLSLGRGIAEAFF.

CDR3 region: CATSRDKRWNSPLHF. CDR3 DNA sequence: TGTGCCACCAGCAGAGATAAGAGGTGGAACTCACCCCTCCACTTT. V and J are TRBV15 and TRBJ1-6; D remains ambiguous. Trimming removed 0 bases from V and 10 bases from J, with 13 bases in between. Germline V gives CDR1 LNHNV, CDR2 YYDKDF (reference sequence). This CDR3 region has 15 residues. Looking up the rest from reference TRBV15 and TRBJ1-6 gives the full variable domain: DAMVIQNPRYQVTQFGKPVTLSCSQTLNHNVMYWYQQKSSQAPKLLFHYYDKDFNNEADTPDNFQSRRPNTSFCFLDIRSPGLGDTAMYLCATSRDKRWNSPLHFGNGTRLTVT.

CDR3 residues: CASSYGQGSGANVLTF. The CDR3, as DNA: TGTGCCAGCAGCTACGGACAGGGCTCTGGGGCCAACGTCCTGACTTTC. This chain uses TRBV7-6 with TRBJ2-6; 8 positions agree with TRBD1. The J segment lost 0 bases and the V segment lost 4 bases, leaving 2 bases of the junction unmatched. Per the germline V gene, CDR1 is SGHVS and CDR2 is FNYEAQ. The CDR3 has 16 amino acids.

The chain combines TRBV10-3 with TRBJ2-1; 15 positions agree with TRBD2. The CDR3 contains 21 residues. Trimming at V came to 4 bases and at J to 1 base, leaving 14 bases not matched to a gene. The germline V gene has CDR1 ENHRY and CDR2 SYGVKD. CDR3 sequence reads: CAISGSGRGLAGGKSYNEQFF. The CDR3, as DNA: TGTGCCATCAGTGGGTCAGGCCGGGGACTAGCGGGGGGCAAATCCTACAATGAGCAGTTCTTC.

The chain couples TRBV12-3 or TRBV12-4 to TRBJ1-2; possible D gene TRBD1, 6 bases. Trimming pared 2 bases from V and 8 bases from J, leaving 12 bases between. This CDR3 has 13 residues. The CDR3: CASSLNREGGYTF. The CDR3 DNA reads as TGTGCCAGCAGTTTAAACAGGGAAGGCGGCTACACCTTC.

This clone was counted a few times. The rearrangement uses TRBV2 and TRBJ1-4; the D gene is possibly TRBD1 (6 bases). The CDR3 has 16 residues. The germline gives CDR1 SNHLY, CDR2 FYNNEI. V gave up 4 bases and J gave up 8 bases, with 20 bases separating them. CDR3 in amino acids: CASSAESGGRREKLFF. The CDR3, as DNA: TGTGCCAGCAGTGCGGAGTCGGGGGGGCGCAGGGAAAAACTGTTTTTT. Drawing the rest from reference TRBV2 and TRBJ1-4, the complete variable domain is EPEVTQTPSHQVTQMGQEVILRCVPISNHLYFYWYRQILGQKVEFLVSFYNNEISEKSEIFDDQFSVERPDGSNFTLKIRSTKLEDSAMYFCASSAESGGRREKLFFGSGTQLSVL.

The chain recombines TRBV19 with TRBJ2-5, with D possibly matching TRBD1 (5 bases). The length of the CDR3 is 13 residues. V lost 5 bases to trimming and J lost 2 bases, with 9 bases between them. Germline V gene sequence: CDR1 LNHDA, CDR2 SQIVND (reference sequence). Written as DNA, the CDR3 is TGTGCCAGTAGTGAAAGGACACAAGAGACCCAGTACTTC. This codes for CASSERTQETQYF.

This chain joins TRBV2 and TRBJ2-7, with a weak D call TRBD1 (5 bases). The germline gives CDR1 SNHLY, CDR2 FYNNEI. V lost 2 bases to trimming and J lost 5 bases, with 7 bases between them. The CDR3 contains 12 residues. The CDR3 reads CASSEPGHEQYF. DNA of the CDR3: TGTGCCAGCAGTGAACCAGGGCACGAGCAGTACTTC.

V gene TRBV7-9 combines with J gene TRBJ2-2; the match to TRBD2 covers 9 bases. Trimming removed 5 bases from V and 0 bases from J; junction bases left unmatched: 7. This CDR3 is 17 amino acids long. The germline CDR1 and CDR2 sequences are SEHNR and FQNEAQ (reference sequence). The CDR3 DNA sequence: TGTGCCAGCAGCCCCGGCGGGGGGGGAACGAACACCGGGGAGCTGTTTTTT. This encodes CASSPGGGGTNTGELFF.

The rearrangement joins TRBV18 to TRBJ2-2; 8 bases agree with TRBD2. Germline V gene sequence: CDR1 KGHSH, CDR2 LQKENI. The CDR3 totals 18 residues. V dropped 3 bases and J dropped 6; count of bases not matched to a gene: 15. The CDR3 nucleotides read TGTGCCAGCTCACCGAGGTTGAATTGGATAGCGGGGTCCGGGGAGCTGTTTTTT. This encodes CASSPRLNWIAGSGELFF.

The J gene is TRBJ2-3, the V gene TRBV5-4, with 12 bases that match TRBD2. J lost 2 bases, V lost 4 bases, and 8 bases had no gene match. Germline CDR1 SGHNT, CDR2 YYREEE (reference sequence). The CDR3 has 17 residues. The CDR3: CASSPYLAGGLTDTQYF. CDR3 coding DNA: TGTGCCAGCAGCCCCTATCTAGCGGGGGGGCTCACAGATACGCAGTATTTT.

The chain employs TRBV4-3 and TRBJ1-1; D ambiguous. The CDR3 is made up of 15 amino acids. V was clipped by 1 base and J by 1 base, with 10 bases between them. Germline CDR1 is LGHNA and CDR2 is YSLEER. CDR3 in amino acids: CASSQVESGNTEAFF. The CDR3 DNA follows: TGCGCCAGCAGCCAAGTGGAGTCGGGGAACACTGAAGCTTTCTTT.

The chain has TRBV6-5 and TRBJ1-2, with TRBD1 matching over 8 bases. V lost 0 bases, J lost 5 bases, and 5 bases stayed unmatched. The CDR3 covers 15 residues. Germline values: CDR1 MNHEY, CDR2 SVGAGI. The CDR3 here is CASSYSSDRVYGYTF. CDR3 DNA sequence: TGTGCCAGCAGTTACTCGTCGGACAGGGTTTATGGCTACACCTTC.

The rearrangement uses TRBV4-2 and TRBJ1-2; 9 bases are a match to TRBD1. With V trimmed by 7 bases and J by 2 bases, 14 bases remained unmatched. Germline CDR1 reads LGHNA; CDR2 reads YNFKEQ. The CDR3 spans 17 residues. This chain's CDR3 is CASNEPGQGGKNYGYTF. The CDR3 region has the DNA TGTGCCAGCAACGAACCGGGACAGGGTGGGAAGAACTATGGCTACACCTTC.

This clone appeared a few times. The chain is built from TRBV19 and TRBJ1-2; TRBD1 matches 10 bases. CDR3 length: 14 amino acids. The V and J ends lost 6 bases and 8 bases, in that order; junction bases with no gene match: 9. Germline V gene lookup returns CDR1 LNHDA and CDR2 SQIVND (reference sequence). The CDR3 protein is CASSRTGGGLGYTF. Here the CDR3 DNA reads TGTGCCAGTAGCCGGACAGGGGGAGGATTAGGCTACACCTTC.

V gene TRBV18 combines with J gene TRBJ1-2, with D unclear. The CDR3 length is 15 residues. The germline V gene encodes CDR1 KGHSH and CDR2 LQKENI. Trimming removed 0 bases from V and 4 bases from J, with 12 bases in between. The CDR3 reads CASSPPRVNAYGYTF. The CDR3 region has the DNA TGTGCCAGCTCACCACCGCGGGTTAATGCCTATGGCTACACCTTC.

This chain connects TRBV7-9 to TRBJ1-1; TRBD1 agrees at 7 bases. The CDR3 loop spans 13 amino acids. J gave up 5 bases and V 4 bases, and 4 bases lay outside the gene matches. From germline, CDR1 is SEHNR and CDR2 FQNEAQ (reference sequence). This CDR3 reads CASSYRGGTEAFF. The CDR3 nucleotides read TGTGCCAGCAGCTACAGGGGTGGGACTGAAGCTTTCTTT.

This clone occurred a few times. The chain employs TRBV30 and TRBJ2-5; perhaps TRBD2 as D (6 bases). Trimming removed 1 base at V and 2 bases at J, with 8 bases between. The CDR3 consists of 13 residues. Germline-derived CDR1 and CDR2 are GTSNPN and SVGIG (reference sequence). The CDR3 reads CAWSAGDQETQYF. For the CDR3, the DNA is TGTGCCTGGAGTGCGGGGGATCAAGAGACCCAGTACTTC. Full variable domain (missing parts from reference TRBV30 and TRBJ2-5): SQTIHQWPATLVQPVGSPLSLECTVEGTSNPNLYWYRQAAGRGLQLLFYSVGIGQISSEVPQNLSASRPQDRQFILSSKKLLLSDSGFYLCAWSAGDQETQYFGPGTRLLVL.

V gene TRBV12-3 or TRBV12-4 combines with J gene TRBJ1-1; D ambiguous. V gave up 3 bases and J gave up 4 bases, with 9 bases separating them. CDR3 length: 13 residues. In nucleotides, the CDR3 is TGTGCCAGCAGTTTCTCGGGGAGCACTGAAGCTTTCTTT. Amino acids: CASSFSGSTEAFF.

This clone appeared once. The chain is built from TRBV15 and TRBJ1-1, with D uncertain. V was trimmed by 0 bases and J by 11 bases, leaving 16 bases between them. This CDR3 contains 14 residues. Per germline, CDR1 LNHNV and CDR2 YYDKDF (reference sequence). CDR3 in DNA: TGTGCCACCAGCAGAGATGTAAAGTCGGCCGGGGCTTTCTTT. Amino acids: CATSRDVKSAGAFF.